This T cell receptor (beta chain) is drawn from a study of early T cells in non-severe SARS-CoV-2 infection. Study context: The chains were unpaired, and the sequenced material was bulk RNA from unsorted whole blood.

The library protocol tagged individual cDNA molecules with unique molecular identifiers. Each CDR3 protein gets one entry after TCRdb re-called the 5' RACE reads with MiXCR. This table has 46,000 or so distinct CDR3 sequences, roughly 7% appearing once. This clonotype has a count of ten or more. This receptor was taken from an adult who was a healthcare worker with PCR-confirmed SARS-CoV-2 infection or an uninfected control (not recorded which). Input material: whole blood.

The CDR3 bases are TGTGCCATCAGTGAATTTTCAAGGCTTGGGAATTCACCCCTCCACTTT. Translating gives CAISEFSRLGNSPLHF. This chain joins TRBV10-3 and TRBJ1-6, with no clear D. V was cut by 3 bases and J by 7 bases, with 16 bases left in between. CDR3 length: 16 amino acids. CDR1 and CDR2 from the germline V gene are ENHRY and SYGVKD.